Below are 20 T cell receptor beta chains sequenced from a single sample in a study of lymphopenia after photon versus proton radiotherapy (dated by TCRdb to between 2017 and 2020). The library was produced with the immunoSEQ multiplex PCR assay. Imported from immuneACCESS, the table was reduced by TCRdb to in-frame sequences with V and J called. These copies leave out some clones; in studies compared against another copy, an unresolved V gene accounts for under half, and the cause of the remainder is not known. The table for this sample lists tens of thousands of clones; approximately 91% of them were counted only once. The top ten clonotypes cover 2.5% to 3% of the sample. This specimen consisted of peripheral blood, obtained from a patient treated with photon-based radiotherapy. The receptors derive from a woman between 70 and 85 years old with pancreatic cancer.

This rearrangement joins TRBV7-3 to TRBJ2-3, with TRBD2 matching over 7 bases. V was clipped by 2 bases and J by 3 bases; unmatched bases: 2. This CDR3 is 14 amino acids long. Germline V gene sequence: CDR1 SGHTA, CDR2 FQGTGA. CDR3 residues: CASSLGLVTDTQYF. DNA of the CDR3: TGTGCCAGCAGCTTAGGACTAGTGACAGATACGCAGTATTTT.

A note on this clone: Other nucleotide sequences from this sample produce the same CDR3. This sequence joins TRBV6-1 and TRBJ2-7; no reliable D call. The CDR3 sequence is 12 residues long. Per the germline V gene, CDR1 is MNHNS and CDR2 is SASEGT. V lost 3 bases and J 4 bases, leaving 7 bases between the germline ends. The CDR3 region is CASSEARYEQYF. CDR3 bases: TGTGCCAGCAGTGAGGCCCGTTACGAGCAGTACTTC.

The chain employs TRBV28 and TRBJ2-1, with 7 bases identical to TRBD1. Germline CDR1 and CDR2: MDHEN and SYDVKM. Trimming removed 5 bases from V and 2 bases from J; junction bases left unmatched: 9. The CDR3 is 16 amino acids. In nucleotides, the CDR3 is TGTGCCAGCAGTCTCATAGGGACAGACACCTACAATGAGCAGTTCTTC. Translated, it gives CASSLIGTDTYNEQFF.

The chain combines TRBV9 with TRBJ1-2; D remains ambiguous. The CDR3 runs 14 residues. With 6 bases removed from V and 7 bases from J, the gap between germline ends came to 19 bases. In germline, CDR1 is SGDLS, CDR2 YYNGEE. The CDR3 DNA reads TGTGCCAGCAACCCTATGGAGGGAGTTACTGGCTACACCTTC. This gives the protein CASNPMEGVTGYTF. Using reference TRBV9 and TRBJ1-2 for the parts outside the CDR3, the full variable domain is DSGVTQTPKHLITATGQRVTLRCSPRSGDLSVYWYQQSLDQGLQFLIQYYNGEERAKGNILERFSAQQFPDLHSELNLSSLELGDSALYFCASNPMEGVTGYTFGSGTRLTVV.

The chain joins TRBV28 to TRBJ2-3; D is unclear. V was pared by 3 bases and J by 6 bases, with 7 bases between. The CDR3 contains 12 residues. The V gene's germline CDR1 is MDHEN and CDR2 SYDVKM. The CDR3 DNA is TGTGCCAGCAGTTTTGGGATGGATACGCAGTATTTT. It translates to CASSFGMDTQYF.

The V gene is TRBV28, the J gene TRBJ2-3; TRBD1 is a possible D gene (5 bases). The CDR3 spans 12 residues. Trimming removed 6 bases at V and 5 bases at J, with 9 bases between. Germline CDR1 and CDR2: MDHEN and SYDVKM. The CDR3 sequence is CASSTDRDTQYF. DNA of the CDR3: TGTGCCAGCAGCACAGACAGAGATACGCAGTATTTT.

The chain links TRBV19 to TRBJ2-4, with TRBD1 matching 8 bases. The CDR3 consists of 19 residues. Germline V gene sequence: CDR1 LNHDA, CDR2 SQIVND (reference sequence). Trimming cost V 4 bases and J 0 bases; bases outside gene matches: 14. The CDR3 DNA sequence: TGTGCCAGTAGTAGTTTTGGACAGGGAGTGGGGGCAGCCAAAAACATTCAGTACTTC. Residues: CASSSFGQGVGAAKNIQYF. The full variable domain, rest sourced from reference TRBV19 and TRBJ2-4, is DGGITQSPKYLFRKEGQNVTLSCEQNLNHDAMYWYRQDPGQGLRLIYYSQIVNDFQKGDIAEGYSVSREKKESFPLTVTSAQKNPTAFYLCASSSFGQGVGAAKNIQYFGAGTRLSVL.

The genes are TRBV11-3 and TRBJ2-1; TRBD1 matches 7 bases. The ends lost 0 bases at V and 9 bases at J; junction bases unmatched: 2. The CDR3 covers 13 residues. Germline-derived CDR1 and CDR2 are SGHNT and YENEEA. This CDR3 reads CASSLETGSEQFF. The CDR3 region has the DNA TGTGCCAGCAGCTTAGAGACAGGGAGTGAGCAGTTCTTC.

Regarding this clone: Other DNA sequences in the same sample also yield this CDR3. This chain links TRBV29-1 with TRBJ2-5, with D unresolved. V lost 4 bases to trimming and J lost 2 bases, with 5 bases between them. Germline CDR1 reads SQVTM; CDR2 reads ANQGSEA. The length of the CDR3 is 11 residues. The CDR3 sequence is CSVGPQETQYF. For the CDR3, the DNA is TGCAGCGTTGGCCCACAAGAGACCCAGTACTTC.

V usage is TRBV10-3 and J usage is TRBJ1-5; 9 positions match TRBD1. Per the germline V gene, CDR1 is ENHRY and CDR2 is SYGVKD. This CDR3 comprises 13 residues. The V gene end was trimmed by 6 bases and the J gene end by 5 bases; junction bases not matched to a gene: 2. The CDR3, as DNA: TGTGCCATCAGCCGGGACAGGGATCAGCCCCAGCATTTT. It yields the protein CAISRDRDQPQHF.

This clone occurred once. The V call is TRBV15, the J call TRBJ1-5; D is possibly TRBD1 (6 bases). Germline-derived CDR1 and CDR2 are LNHNV and YYDKDF (reference sequence). There are 15 residues in the CDR3. The V and J ends lost 5 bases and 3 bases respectively, with 14 bases between them. Here the CDR3 DNA reads TGTGCCACCAGCTCTCGACAGGCGATCAATCAGCCCCAGCATTTT. Translating it yields CATSSRQAINQPQHF.

This chain connects TRBV11-1 to TRBJ2-7; weak D call: TRBD2 (5 bases). Trimming removed 5 bases from V and 5 bases from J, with 19 bases in between. The V gene's germline CDR1 is SGHAT and CDR2 FQDESV (reference sequence). The CDR3 totals 15 residues. In DNA, the CDR3 is TGTGCCAGCAGCCCTCGGGATCGCCCGGACCACGAGCAGTACTTC. It codes for CASSPRDRPDHEQYF. Combining the CDR3 with reference TRBV11-1 and TRBJ2-7 gives the whole variable domain EAEVAQSPRYKITEKSQAVAFWCDPISGHATLYWYRQILGQGPELLVQFQDESVVDDSQLPKDRFSAERLKGVDSTLKIQPAELGDSAMYLCASSPRDRPDHEQYFGPGTRLTVT.

The genes are TRBV6-5 and TRBJ2-1, with 8 bases aligning to TRBD2. The CDR3 totals 15 residues. The germline gives CDR1 MNHEY, CDR2 SVGAGI. Losses at the gene ends were 5 bases for V and 2 bases for J; bases not matched to a gene: 5. CDR3 sequence reads: CASSPLAGPYNEQFF. In DNA form, the CDR3 reads TGTGCCAGCAGTCCTCTAGCGGGTCCCTACAATGAGCAGTTCTTC.

V and J are TRBV28 and TRBJ2-7, with no clear D. CDR3 size: 13 residues. Looked up from germline, CDR1 is MDHEN and CDR2 is SYDVKM. The V gene lost 5 bases and the J gene lost 1 base, with 9 bases spanning the gap. DNA of the CDR3: TGTGCCAGCAGTGATTTTATATCCTACGAGCAGTACTTC. Its protein product is CASSDFISYEQYF. Complete variable domain (other parts from reference TRBV28 and TRBJ2-7): DVKVTQSSRYLVKRTGEKVFLECVQDMDHENMFWYRQDPGLGLRLIYFSYDVKMKEKGDIPEGYSVSREKKERFSLILESASTNQTSMYLCASSDFISYEQYFGPGTRLTVT.

The chain combines TRBV7-3 with TRBJ2-5, with a possible D match to TRBD1 (6 bases). V was pared by 5 bases and J by 3 bases, with 10 bases between. CDR1 and CDR2 (germline): SGHTA, FQGTGA. The CDR3 is made up of 13 amino acids. CDR3 in DNA: TGTGCCAGCAGCAACCGGGACAAAGAGACCCAGTACTTC. Protein sequence: CASSNRDKETQYF.

The gene calls are TRBV5-1 and TRBJ2-1; D assignment may be TRBD1 or TRBD2 (5 bases each). CDR3 size: 15 residues. With 0 bases removed from V and 0 bases from J, the gap between germline ends came to 7 bases. The germline V gene encodes CDR1 SGHRS and CDR2 YFSETQ. The CDR3 here is CASSLDGGSYNEQFF. The DNA for the CDR3 is TGCGCCAGCAGCTTGGATGGGGGCTCCTACAATGAGCAGTTCTTC.

V usage is TRBV15 and J usage is TRBJ1-2; D is perhaps TRBD1 (5 bases). Germline CDR1 and CDR2: LNHNV and YYDKDF (reference sequence). The CDR3 sequence is 16 residues long. The V and J ends lost 0 bases and 8 bases respectively, with 19 bases between them. CDR3 in amino acids: CATSRDKRGPQRGYTF. The CDR3 DNA reads as TGTGCCACCAGCAGAGATAAAAGGGGCCCTCAGCGGGGCTACACCTTC.

The chain recombines TRBV28 with TRBJ2-5; the D gene is possibly TRBD2 (5 bases). The V end lost 3 bases, the J end lost 1 base, and 15 bases lay between the germline ends. The CDR3 is made up of 16 amino acids. Germline assignment: CDR1 MDHEN and CDR2 SYDVKM. CDR3 in amino acids: CASSFLRGRLQETQYF. CDR3 nucleotides: TGTGCCAGCAGTTTTCTCCGGGGAAGACTCCAAGAGACCCAGTACTTC.

The chain is built from TRBV9 and TRBJ2-3; D possibly uses TRBD1 or TRBD2 (5 bases each). Germline CDR1 and CDR2: SGDLS and YYNGEE. CDR3 size: 16 residues. V lost 5 bases, J lost 0 bases, and 16 bases lay in between. CDR3 sequence (DNA): TGTGCCAGCAGACGGGACGAATCAACTAGCACAGATACGCAGTATTTT. This sequence encodes CASRRDESTSTDTQYF.

The rearrangement uses TRBV10-3 and TRBJ2-1; TRBD1 matches at 10 bases. The CDR3 is 14 amino acids. V was pared by 4 bases and J by 9 bases, with 6 bases of the junction left unmatched. Germline V gene lookup returns CDR1 ENHRY and CDR2 SYGVKD. CDR3 nucleotides: TGTGCCATCAGTGCGGGACAGGGGATCGGTGAGCAGTTCTTC. It yields the protein CAISAGQGIGEQFF.